Shown below are 5 T cell receptor beta chains from a single sample sequenced in a study of T cells in Graves' hyperthyroidism and ophthalmopathy. The CDR3 regions of TCR beta were amplified from RNA transcripts. An initial round of RT-PCR targeting the TCR CDR3 relied on the HTBI primer set. TCRdb analysed the multiplex PCR reads with MiXCR anew, one entry per CDR3 protein. The repertoire holds about 700,000 distinct CDR3 sequences, with approximately 14% as singletons. Sequencing used blood. The receptors stem from a woman between 18 and 29 years old with Graves' hyperthyroidism.

Ten or more counts support this clonotype. The V and J genes are TRBV30 and TRBJ1-6; TRBD1 is a possible D gene (6 bases). The CDR3 consists of 15 residues. Germline V gene lookup returns CDR1 GTSNPN and CDR2 SVGIG (reference sequence). Trimming removed 3 bases from V and 2 bases from J, with 11 bases in between. The CDR3 region has the DNA TGTGCCTGGAGCCCAGGGGCGACCTATAATTCACCCCTCCACTTT. Encoded protein: CAWSPGATYNSPLHF.

This clonotype appeared many times. The chain links TRBV14 to TRBJ2-7; possible D gene TRBD1, 6 bases. V was cut by 2 bases and J by 2 bases, with 13 bases left in between. Germline CDR1 reads SGHDN; CDR2 reads FVKESK. The CDR3 runs 15 residues. CDR3 amino acids: CASSQIQGSPYEQYF. The CDR3 DNA reads as TGTGCCAGCAGCCAAATACAGGGAAGCCCCTACGAGCAGTACTTC.

The chain uses TRBV2 and TRBJ1-1; D is unclear. Germline-derived CDR1 and CDR2 are SNHLY and FYNNEI. V was pared by 6 bases and J by 4 bases, with 18 bases between. The CDR3 runs 15 residues. CDR3 sequence (DNA): TGTGCCAGCAGACCCCTAGGGCCAACTGGCACTGAAGCTTTCTTT. Translating gives CASRPLGPTGTEAFF.

This chain uses TRBV4-3 with TRBJ2-3, with D possibly being TRBD2 (5 bases). Trimming removed 0 bases at V and 6 bases at J, with 16 bases between. This CDR3 is 16 amino acids long. Germline CDR1 is LGHNA and CDR2 is YSLEER. CDR3 sequence (DNA): TGCGCCAGCAGCCAAGACGTCCTAGCTCCCGTTGATACGCAGTATTTT. Protein: CASSQDVLAPVDTQYF.

This clonotype was counted a few times. A junction boundary mismatches the germline segment, possibly from a read error. The DNA for the CDR3 is TGTGCCAGCAGCTTAAGGACAGGGGTCCCTAATGAAGAACTGTTTTTT. Translated, it gives CASSLRTGVPNEELFF. The genes are TRBV7-9 and TRBJ1-4; 9 nucleotides line up with TRBD1. Germline loops: CDR1 SEHNR, CDR2 FQNEAQ (reference sequence). The CDR3 consists of 16 residues.